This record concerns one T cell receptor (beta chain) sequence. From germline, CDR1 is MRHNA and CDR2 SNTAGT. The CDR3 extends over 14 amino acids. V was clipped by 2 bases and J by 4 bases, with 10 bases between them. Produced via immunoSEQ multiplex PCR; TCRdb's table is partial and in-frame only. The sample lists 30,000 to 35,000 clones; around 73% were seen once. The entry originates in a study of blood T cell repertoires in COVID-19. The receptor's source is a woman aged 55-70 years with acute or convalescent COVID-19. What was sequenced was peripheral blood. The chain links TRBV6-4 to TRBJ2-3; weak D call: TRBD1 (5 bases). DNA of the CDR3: TGTGCCAGCAGTGACAGTGGCAGGGCAGATACGCAGTATTTT. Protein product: CASSDSGRADTQYF.